The rows below give T cell receptor beta chains drawn from one sample of a study of CD8 T cells in Susac syndrome. Using its own MiXCR run on the immunoSEQ multiplex PCR reads, TCRdb lists one record per CDR3 protein. The repertoire holds approximately 74,000 distinct CDR3 sequences, with over 85% as singletons. Sequencing used CD8+ T cells from PBMCs. These receptors were taken from a human donor with Susac syndrome. CDR3s include the opening cysteine and the closing phenylalanine or tryptophan. Each record gives: D gene, V gene, J gene, clone size, CDR3 protein, CDR3 DNA. A D gene is named only where the DNA matches it firmly. Rows give clone size only sometimes, using once, few, many, or a class for an expanded clone.

>.|TRBV20-1|TRBJ1-6|once
CSARDMAGGVGSPLHF
TGCAGTGCTAGAGACATGGCGGGAGGGGTAGGTTCACCCCTCCACTTT
>TRBD1|TRBV28|TRBJ2-7|.
CASSLVDRSYEQYF
TGTGCCAGCAGTTTAGTGGACAGGAGCTACGAGCAGTACTTC
>.|TRBV27|TRBJ1-6|.
CASSSGNSPLHF
TGTGCCAGCAGTTCGGGGAATTCACCCCTCCACTTT
>TRBD2|TRBV7-9|TRBJ2-7|once
CASSPTSAYEQYF
TGTGCCAGCAGCCCGACTAGCGCCTACGAGCAGTACTTC
>TRBD2|TRBV2|TRBJ2-3|.
CASTEGTITDTQYF
TGTGCCAGCACCGAAGGGACTATCACAGATACGCAGTATTTT
>.|TRBV2|TRBJ1-1|.
CASSDNEAFF
TGTGCCAGCAGTGACAATGAAGCTTTCTTT
>.|TRBV19|TRBJ1-1|.
CANSSPDITNTEAFF
TGTGCCAATAGTAGCCCGGACATAACGAACACTGAAGCTTTCTTT
>.|TRBV19|TRBJ2-3|.
CASSIGRILDTQYF
TGTGCCAGTAGTATCGGCAGGATTTTGGATACGCAGTATTTT
>.|TRBV27|TRBJ1-1|few
CASNGQGGTEAFF
TGTGCCAGCAATGGGCAGGGAGGTACTGAAGCTTTCTTT
>.|TRBV5-6|TRBJ1-4|.
CASSLQGLEKLFF
TGTGCCAGCAGCCTCCAGGGACTTGAAAAACTGTTTTTT
>.|TRBV20-1|TRBJ2-1|.
CSARSRGSYNEQFF
TGCAGTGCTAGATCGCGGGGCTCCTACAATGAGCAGTTCTTC
>.|TRBV12-3/TRBV12-4|TRBJ2-7|.
CASSFGSRSYEQYF
TGTGCCAGCAGTTTCGGGAGCCGCTCCTACGAGCAGTACTTC
>.|TRBV5-1|TRBJ2-2|.
CASSFTGTGELFF
TGCGCCAGCAGCTTTACAGGGACTGGGGAGCTGTTTTTT
>.|TRBV7-2|TRBJ2-1|.
CASSPTPGLGTYGQFF
TGTGCCAGCAGCCCGACACCGGGACTGGGTACTTATGGGCAGTTCTTC
>.|TRBV20-1|TRBJ2-7|.
CSASSLLSYEQYF
TGCAGTGCTAGTTCGCTCCTCTCCTACGAGCAGTACTTC
>.|TRBV7-9|TRBJ2-1|.
CASSLQALSYNEQFF
TGTGCCAGCAGCTTACAAGCTCTATCCTACAATGAGCAGTTCTTC
>TRBD2|TRBV20-1|TRBJ2-3|.
CSASPGLAGYSTDTQYF
TGCAGTGCTAGTCCGGGACTAGCGGGGTATAGCACAGATACGCAGTATTTT
>.|TRBV30|TRBJ1-1|.
CAWGPWGTEAFF
TGTGCCTGGGGACCGTGGGGCACTGAAGCTTTCTTT
>TRBD2|TRBV29-1|TRBJ2-7|.
CSVETVAGGLDEQYF
TGCAGCGTTGAAACCGTAGCGGGAGGACTCGACGAGCAGTACTTC
>TRBD1|TRBV20-1|TRBJ2-7|.
CSAAGGLYEQYF
TGCAGTGCGGCAGGGGGTTTGTACGAGCAGTACTTC
>TRBD2|TRBV2|TRBJ2-1|once
CASSEEGTGGDNEQFF
TGTGCCAGCAGTGAGGAGGGGACGGGAGGGGACAATGAGCAGTTCTTC
>.|TRBV20-1|TRBJ1-5|.
CSAQTGGYQPQHF
TGCAGTGCTCAGACGGGGGGGTACCAGCCCCAGCATTTT
>.|TRBV18|TRBJ2-5|.
CASSPGQRNQETQYF
TGTGCCAGCTCTCCTGGACAGCGCAACCAAGAGACCCAGTACTTC
>TRBD1|TRBV27|TRBJ2-5|once
CASRQDRGEETQYF
TGTGCCAGCAGGCAGGACAGGGGGGAAGAGACCCAGTACTTC
>TRBD2|TRBV3-1|TRBJ2-1|.
CASSPLPPGLAGGPSGEQFF
TGTGCCAGCAGCCCTCTACCTCCGGGACTAGCGGGAGGGCCCTCGGGGGAGCAGTTCTTC
>.|TRBV9|TRBJ2-7|.
CASSVEASVYEQYF
TGTGCCAGCAGCGTAGAGGCTAGCGTCTACGAGCAGTACTTC
>TRBD2|TRBV28|TRBJ2-5|.
CASSPSGAAYQETQYF
TGTGCCAGCAGCCCCAGCGGGGCGGCGTATCAAGAGACCCAGTACTTC
>TRBD1|TRBV27|TRBJ2-7|.
CASSQGQGLVEQYF
TGTGCCAGCAGTCAAGGACAGGGATTGGTCGAGCAGTACTTC
>TRBD2|TRBV4-1|TRBJ2-5|.
CASRRLAGGPETQYF
TGCGCCAGCAGGCGACTAGCGGGAGGGCCGGAGACCCAGTACTTC
>.|TRBV7-9|TRBJ2-5|few
CASSPVREQETQYF
TGTGCCAGCAGCCCCGTGCGAGAGCAAGAGACCCAGTACTTC
>.|TRBV20-1|TRBJ2-7|.
CSAPWGATYEQYF
TGCAGTGCTCCCTGGGGGGCTACCTACGAGCAGTACTTC
>TRBD2|TRBV25-1|TRBJ2-1|once
CASSGEGLADYNEQFF
TGTGCCAGCAGTGGGGAGGGACTAGCGGACTACAATGAGCAGTTCTTC
>TRBD1|TRBV29-1|TRBJ2-5|.
CSVGVDRGRIIETQYF
TGCAGCGTTGGGGTCGACAGGGGGAGAATTATCGAGACCCAGTACTTC
>.|TRBV5-6|TRBJ2-1|.
CASSPVSRHNEQFF
TGTGCCAGCAGCCCCGTAAGCCGCCACAATGAGCAGTTCTTC
>.|TRBV7-8|TRBJ2-7|.
CASSLATASYEQYF
TGTGCCAGCAGCTTAGCGACAGCATCCTACGAGCAGTACTTC
>TRBD2|TRBV7-9|TRBJ2-1|once
CASSLSGGNNEQFF
TGTGCCAGCAGCTTAAGCGGGGGCAACAATGAGCAGTTCTTC
>TRBD2|TRBV4-2|TRBJ2-1|.
CASSHASGGSYNEQFF
TGTGCCAGCAGCCATGCTAGCGGGGGCTCCTACAATGAGCAGTTCTTC
>.|TRBV27|TRBJ2-1|.
CASSLGGFYNEQFF
TGTGCCAGCAGTTTAGGCGGGTTCTACAATGAGCAGTTCTTC
>.|TRBV3-1|TRBJ2-1|.
CASSQDLGDAVSYNEQFF
TGTGCCAGCAGCCAAGATCTAGGGGACGCAGTCTCCTACAATGAGCAGTTCTTC
>.|TRBV18|TRBJ1-4|.
CASSPPIDRLEKLFF
TGTGCCAGCTCACCACCAATCGACAGGTTGGAAAAACTGTTTTTT
>TRBD2|TRBV24-1|TRBJ2-2|.
CATTGGTSGTGGELFF
TGTGCCACCACTGGGGGGACTAGCGGGACCGGCGGGGAGCTGTTTTTT
>TRBD1|TRBV3-1|TRBJ2-5|.
CASSQAGTGEETQYF
TGTGCCAGCAGCCAAGCAGGGACAGGGGAAGAGACCCAGTACTTC